This TCR beta chain was recorded in a study of graft-versus-host responses after intestinal transplantation. Germline V gene data show CDR1 as MDHEN and CDR2 as SYDVKM. V lost 3 bases and J lost 6, with 9 bases in between. The CDR3 is 13 amino acids. Clones were read by immunoSEQ multiplex PCR, and TCRdb kept only the in-frame ones, dropping some. The data contain roughly 62,000 clones, about 93% of them singletons. The specimen comprised PBMCs, sampled around 120 days after intestinal transplantation. This TCR derives from a human patient who received an intestinal transplant, so some T cells may come from the graft donor. The rearrangement joins TRBV28 to TRBJ1-5, with a weak D call TRBD1 (5 bases). In DNA, the CDR3 is TGTGCCAGCAGTTTCAGGGACGGTCAGCCCCAGCATTTT. Residues: CASSFRDGQPQHF. The entire variable domain, with the rest obtained from reference TRBV28 and TRBJ1-5, is as follows: DVKVTQSSRYLVKRTGEKVFLECVQDMDHENMFWYRQDPGLGLRLIYFSYDVKMKEKGDIPEGYSVSREKKERFSLILESASTNQTSMYLCASSFRDGQPQHFGDGTRLSIL.